These 32 T cell receptor beta chains were sequenced from one sample in a study of chemoradiotherapy in HPV16-positive cancers. Method: immunoSEQ multiplex PCR; TCRdb's copy keeps in-frame clones and lacks some. The data contain roughly 15,000 clones, roughly 79% of them singletons. Sampling was conducted from a patient who underwent chemoradiotherapy. These receptors were obtained from a human donor with HPV-associated anogenital cancer.

The chain recombines TRBV7-9 with TRBJ1-1; D is ambiguous. The CDR3 covers 13 residues. Between the trimmed V and J ends, which lost 1 base and 5 bases, there was a span of 8 bases. The germline V gene has CDR1 SEHNR and CDR2 FQNEAQ (reference sequence). The CDR3 loop is CASSLGVPTEAFF. DNA for the CDR3: TGTGCCAGCAGCTTAGGGGTCCCTACTGAAGCTTTCTTT. Full variable domain (rest looked up from reference TRBV7-9 and TRBJ1-1): DTGVSQNPRHKITKRGQNVTFRCDPISEHNRLYWYRQTLGQGPEFLTYFQNEAQLEKSRLLSDRFSAERPKGSFSTLEIQRTEQGDSAMYLCASSLGVPTEAFFGQGTRLTVV.

The chain employs TRBV5-4 and TRBJ2-7, with unresolved D. Trimming took 3 bases from V and 2 from J, leaving 12 bases between them. The CDR3 consists of 14 residues. The V gene's germline CDR1 is SGHNT and CDR2 YYREEE (reference sequence). The CDR3 spells CASSSGRYPYEQYF. CDR3 in DNA: TGTGCCAGCAGCTCAGGCAGGTACCCCTACGAGCAGTACTTC.

The CDR3 region is CASSFQGTEAFF. The CDR3 DNA reads TGTGCCAGCAGTTTTCAGGGCACTGAAGCTTTCTTT. V is TRBV28 and J is TRBJ1-1, with D perhaps matching TRBD1 (5 bases). CDR3 length: 12 residues. Germline V gene sequence: CDR1 MDHEN, CDR2 SYDVKM. The V end was cut by 3 bases, the J end by 4 bases, with 6 bases between.

The count of this clone is one. V usage is TRBV30 and J usage is TRBJ1-1; D perhaps matches TRBD1 (5 bases). The CDR3 loop spans 14 amino acids. Per germline, CDR1 GTSNPN and CDR2 SVGIG (reference sequence). The V end lost 2 bases, the J end lost 0 bases, and 10 bases lay between the germline ends. CDR3 bases: TGTGCCTGGAGTTTAGGGACCATGAACACTGAAGCTTTCTTT. Its translation is CAWSLGTMNTEAFF.

This clone has more than one count but fewer than ten. This chain joins TRBV6-5 and TRBJ1-5; D gene unclear. Germline-derived CDR1 and CDR2 are MNHEY and SVGAGI. This CDR3 region has 13 residues. The V and J ends lost 5 bases and 7 bases respectively, with 12 bases between them. This chain's CDR3 is CASSRTDLQPQHF. The CDR3 coding sequence is TGTGCCAGCAGTCGGACGGACCTCCAGCCCCAGCATTTT.

The rearrangement links TRBV5-1 to TRBJ2-1; 10 nucleotides align to TRBD2. Germline assignment: CDR1 SGHRS and CDR2 YFSETQ. This CDR3 has 14 amino acids. V trimming: 2 bases; J trimming: 7 bases; junction bases outside the gene matches: 3. As DNA, the CDR3 is TGCGCCAGCAGCTTAGGGACTAGCGATAATGAGCAGTTCTTC. As protein: CASSLGTSDNEQFF.

The DNA for the CDR3 is TGTGCCAGCAGTTTACGGGGACAGGGGATGTACTTC. Protein: CASSLRGQGMYF. J is TRBJ2-7 and V is TRBV28, with TRBD1 matching 10 bases. CDR3 length equals 12 residues. The trim removed 2 bases at V and 12 bases at J, leaving 4 bases unmatched. Germline assignment: CDR1 MDHEN and CDR2 SYDVKM.

The chain recombines TRBV2 with TRBJ1-2, with D possibly matching TRBD1 (5 bases). The CDR3 covers 13 residues. V lost 5 bases to trimming and J lost 4 bases, with 11 bases between them. Germline assignment: CDR1 SNHLY and CDR2 FYNNEI. CDR3 region: CASSTGAGYGYTF. The CDR3 DNA reads as TGTGCCAGCAGTACCGGGGCGGGCTATGGCTACACCTTC.

This clone has a single count. This sequence joins TRBV19 and TRBJ2-7; 13 bases are a match to TRBD2. Germline V gene sequence: CDR1 LNHDA, CDR2 SQIVND (reference sequence). V gave up 6 bases and J gave up 5 bases; unmatched junction bases: 10. The CDR3 consists of 16 residues. The CDR3 spells CASSPTHGLAGDEQYF. The CDR3 nucleotides are TGTGCCAGTAGCCCGACCCACGGACTAGCGGGGGACGAGCAGTACTTC.

The chain employs TRBV7-2 and TRBJ2-7; tentatively, D is TRBD1 or TRBD2 (6 bases each). The V gene's germline CDR1 is SGHTA and CDR2 FQGNSA. The CDR3 covers 15 residues. V shed 6 bases and J shed 5 bases, with 20 bases lying between them. The CDR3 protein is CASRAEGGVGHEQYF. CDR3 bases: TGTGCCAGCAGGGCTGAGGGGGGCGTCGGTCACGAGCAGTACTTC.

The chain uses TRBV7-9 and TRBJ1-4; the D gene is possibly TRBD1 (5 bases). The length of the CDR3 is 14 residues. The germline CDR1 and CDR2 sequences are SEHNR and FQNEAQ (reference sequence). V lost 1 base and J lost 8, with 11 bases in between. CDR3 residues: CASSLDAGQEKLFF. The CDR3 nucleotides are TGTGCCAGCAGCTTAGATGCAGGGCAGGAAAAACTGTTTTTT.

V is TRBV30 and J is TRBJ1-1; TRBD1 matches at 7 bases. Germline CDR1 and CDR2: GTSNPN and SVGIG (reference sequence). The CDR3 is 13 amino acids. J lost 5 bases, V lost 2 bases, and 5 bases had no gene match. As DNA, the CDR3 is TGTGCCTGGAGTCGTCAGGGGGGGACTGAAGCTTTCTTT. Its protein is CAWSRQGGTEAFF.

The rearrangement links TRBV18 to TRBJ1-2, with a possible D match to TRBD1 (5 bases). Trimming stripped 2 bases from V and 5 bases from J, with 12 bases between. The germline gives CDR1 KGHSH, CDR2 LQKENI. The CDR3 has 14 amino acids. The CDR3 DNA sequence: TGTGCCAGCTCACCAGGGGCAGGACTTTATGGCTACACCTTC. This encodes CASSPGAGLYGYTF.

J is TRBJ2-1 and V is TRBV7-2; possibly TRBD2 for D (6 bases). CDR1 is SGHTA, CDR2 FQGNSA, per germline. Trimming cost V 1 base and J 6 bases, with 16 bases left between them. CDR3 length equals 16 residues. As DNA, the CDR3 is TGTGCCAGCAGCTTAGGCGGGGCCGGCAAACCCAATGAGCAGTTCTTC. Amino acid sequence: CASSLGGAGKPNEQFF. Based on the CDR3 plus reference TRBV7-2 and TRBJ2-1, the full variable domain is GAGVSQSPSNKVTEKGKDVELRCDPISGHTALYWYRQSLGQGLEFLIYFQGNSAPDKSGLPSDRFSAERTGGSVSTLTIQRTQQEDSAVYLCASSLGGAGKPNEQFFGPGTRLTVL.

This clone was detected only once. The CDR3 DNA is TGTGCCAGCAGCGTAGGTTCTTGGGAATCAAATACGCAGTATTTT. Translated, it gives CASSVGSWESNTQYF. The chain has TRBV9 and TRBJ2-3, with D unclear. The CDR3 is 15 residues long. V was clipped by 0 bases and J by 7 bases, with 15 bases between them. The germline V gene encodes CDR1 SGDLS and CDR2 YYNGEE.

Only a few counts were recorded for this clone. The chain carries TRBV28 and TRBJ2-3; D perhaps matches TRBD2 (5 bases). CDR3 length: 13 amino acids. Germline CDR1 MDHEN, CDR2 SYDVKM. V was trimmed by 8 bases and J by 2 bases, leaving 11 bases between them. CDR3 residues: CASSQADTDTQYF. CDR3 DNA: TGTGCCAGCTCTCAAGCGGACACAGATACGCAGTATTTT.

This clone occurred once. The J gene is TRBJ1-2, the V gene TRBV6-4; maybe TRBD1 (5 bases). The CDR3 has 14 amino acids. Germline CDR1 reads MRHNA; CDR2 reads SNTAGT. The ends were cut back, 6 bases at V and 4 bases at J, with 15 bases in the middle. CDR3 nucleotide sequence: TGTGCCAGCAGCTCGGGGGGAAGTGGCTATGGCTACACCTTC. Its protein is CASSSGGSGYGYTF.

The genes are TRBV6-1 and TRBJ2-3; D possibly corresponds to TRBD2 (6 bases). The germline V gene has CDR1 MNHNS and CDR2 SASEGT. This CDR3 is 14 amino acids long. V lost 6 bases, J lost 14 bases, and 24 bases lay in between. CDR3 residues: CASRLLEDYTRPYF. The CDR3 coding sequence is TGTGCCAGCAGACTACTAGAGGACTATACAAGGCCGTATTTT.

The genes are TRBV5-5 and TRBJ1-5; 9 bases map to TRBD1. The CDR3 sequence is 17 residues long. V shed 2 bases and J 2 bases; nucleotides not matched to a gene: 8. Germline lookup yields CDR1 SGHKS and CDR2 YYEKEE (reference sequence). For the CDR3, the DNA is TGTGCCAGCAGCTTACGACAGGGGGGTGTGGGCAATCAGCCCCAGCATTTT. Translated: CASSLRQGGVGNQPQHF.

The V and J genes are TRBV19 and TRBJ1-1; 7 bases match TRBD1. The V and J ends lost 6 bases and 1 base, in that order; junction bases with no gene match: 8. CDR3 length equals 15 residues. Germline values: CDR1 LNHDA, CDR2 SQIVND (reference sequence). The CDR3 DNA reads TGTGCCAGTAGGGGCTGGGGACAGAGGAACACTGAAGCTTTCTTT. Its translation is CASRGWGQRNTEAFF.

The chain couples TRBV10-3 to TRBJ1-1; 10 bases align to TRBD1. Losses at the gene ends were 6 bases for V and 7 bases for J; bases not matched to a gene: 8. Germline V lookup: CDR1 ENHRY, CDR2 SYGVKD. This CDR3 has 14 residues. CDR3 amino acids: CAIRDRGFLGEAFF. The CDR3 DNA follows: TGTGCCATCAGGGACAGGGGGTTTCTCGGTGAAGCTTTCTTT.

The chain has TRBV19 and TRBJ1-2; tentatively, D is TRBD1 (5 bases). The ends were cut back, 10 bases at V and 8 bases at J, with 11 bases in the middle. Germline V gene sequence: CDR1 LNHDA, CDR2 SQIVND (reference sequence). The CDR3 extends over 10 amino acids. The CDR3 reads CATGTRGYTF. CDR3 in DNA: TGTGCCACTGGGACTCGAGGCTACACCTTC.

This clone was seen a few times. For the CDR3, the DNA is TGTGCCAGCAGTTTATCGACAGGGTTGAACACTGAAGCTTTCTTT. Its protein product is CASSLSTGLNTEAFF. The rearrangement links TRBV27 to TRBJ1-1; 7 bases fit TRBD1. Per germline, CDR1 MNHEY and CDR2 SMNVEV (reference sequence). The CDR3 sequence is 15 residues long. V lost 0 bases and J lost 0; bases outside the gene matches: 1.

V usage is TRBV7-9 and J usage is TRBJ2-2, with D hard to call. The germline V and J ends were trimmed by 3 bases and 5 bases, with 7 bases remaining between them. This CDR3 spans 13 amino acids. CDR1 and CDR2 (germline): SEHNR, FQNEAQ (reference sequence). The CDR3 loop is CASSFAGTGELFF. The CDR3 DNA sequence: TGTGCCAGCAGCTTTGCTGGGACCGGGGAGCTGTTTTTT.

The V gene is TRBV7-2, the J gene TRBJ1-3, with 11 bases identical to TRBD1. This CDR3 comprises 16 residues. CDR1 is SGHTA, CDR2 FQGNSA, per germline. V was pared by 3 bases and J by 3 bases, with 4 bases of the junction left unmatched. This chain's CDR3 is CASSFPGTGGGNTIYF. The CDR3 region has the DNA TGTGCCAGCAGCTTCCCCGGGACAGGGGGTGGAAACACCATATATTTT. The full variable domain, with the rest looked up from reference TRBV7-2 and TRBJ1-3, is GAGVSQSPSNKVTEKGKDVELRCDPISGHTALYWYRQSLGQGLEFLIYFQGNSAPDKSGLPSDRFSAERTGGSVSTLTIQRTQQEDSAVYLCASSFPGTGGGNTIYFGEGSWLTVV.

This clone was counted once. The chain carries TRBV7-2 and TRBJ1-1, with D possibly matching TRBD1 (5 bases). Germline assignment: CDR1 SGHTA and CDR2 FQGNSA. The V gene lost 2 bases and the J gene lost 5 bases, with 12 bases spanning the gap. The CDR3 loop spans 14 amino acids. The CDR3 DNA sequence: TGTGCCAGCAGCTTATCGGCAGGGCAGACTGAAGCTTTCTTT. The encoded protein is CASSLSAGQTEAFF.

This clone has just a few counts. The CDR3 loop reads CASSIRTAYGYTF. CDR3 bases: TGTGCCAGCAGCATCCGGACGGCCTATGGCTACACCTTC. The chain is built from TRBV11-3 and TRBJ1-2; D is undetermined. V lost 5 bases and J lost 4, with 11 bases in between. The CDR3 length is 13 residues. The germline CDR1 and CDR2 sequences are SGHNT and YENEEA.

This clone came up a few times. This chain links TRBV5-6 with TRBJ2-2; no firm D call. V dropped 1 base and J dropped 1 base, with 2 bases sitting between them. CDR1 is SGHDT and CDR2 is YYEEEE in the germline V gene. This CDR3 region has 13 residues. The CDR3 bases are TGTGCCAGCAGCTTGCTGAACACCGGGGAGCTGTTTTTT. This encodes CASSLLNTGELFF.

In DNA form, the CDR3 reads TGCAGCGTGGGACAGGGCGTGGGGGGGGCCAACGTCCTGACTTTC. It translates to CSVGQGVGGANVLTF. The chain combines TRBV29-1 with TRBJ2-6; 9 bases match TRBD1. After removal of 6 bases from V and 4 bases from J, the junction contained 7 bases not matched to a gene. The CDR3 is made up of 15 amino acids. Looked up from germline, CDR1 is SQVTM and CDR2 is ANQGSEA.

The chain is built from TRBV28 and TRBJ2-7; 7 bases line up with TRBD1. Germline V lookup: CDR1 MDHEN, CDR2 SYDVKM. Trimming at V came to 6 bases and at J to 3 bases, leaving 5 bases not matched to a gene. This CDR3 is 13 amino acids long. The CDR3 nucleotides read TGTGCCAGCAGCCCGGGACAGCGCTACGAGCAGTACTTC. It encodes CASSPGQRYEQYF.

This chain links TRBV7-2 with TRBJ1-4, with D perhaps TRBD1 (5 bases). The germline V gene has CDR1 SGHTA and CDR2 FQGNSA. The ends were cut back, 4 bases at V and 8 bases at J, with 20 bases in the middle. This CDR3 spans 16 amino acids. The CDR3 region is CASSSDPGESGEKLFF. The CDR3 DNA follows: TGTGCCAGCAGCTCCGACCCGGGGGAATCTGGAGAAAAACTGTTTTTT.

The rearrangement links TRBV27 to TRBJ1-2; 8 bases line up with TRBD1. The J segment lost 1 base and the V segment lost 2 bases, leaving 12 bases of the junction unmatched. CDR3 length equals 18 residues. The germline CDR1 and CDR2 sequences are MNHEY and SMNVEV (reference sequence). CDR3 bases: TGTGCCAGCAGTTTACGGGTAGGCGGGACAGGAGTTAACTATGGCTACACCTTC. It is translated as CASSLRVGGTGVNYGYTF.